The source of this T cell receptor beta chain is a study of regulatory T cells in long-lasting Graves disease. This clonotype was recorded many times. What it recognizes is unknown. The time point: persistent/refractory GD, antithyroid drugs over 5 years with positive TRAb. Making the TCR library involved RNA that had been extracted from PBMCs. Graves' disease diagnosis was established per American Thyroid Association guidelines. V lost 5 bases, J lost 7 bases, and 12 bases lay in between. This CDR3 contains 12 residues. From germline, CDR1 is SGHDT and CDR2 YYEEEE. Study observations and caveats: With persistent disease, TRBV28, TRBJ1-2 and TRBJ2-5 were the favored segments. It is possible that accuracy was reduced by the small size of the sample.

Assembly of TCR beta libraries relied on iRepertoire HTBI primers together with Arm-PCR of CDR3 regions. In the study's own analysis: Identification yielded 62 TRBV and about 15 TRBJ segments across samples. TCRdb reprocessed the multiplex PCR reads with MiXCR, giving one entry per CDR3 protein. Clone size and V and J calls follow TCRdb, not the original study. The sample records under 500,000 distinct CDR3 sequences, less than 25% being singletons. The chain recombines TRBV5-6 with TRBJ1-1; weak D call: TRBD1 (5 bases). Specimen: peripheral blood mononuclear cells (PBMCs), collected when the disease was refractory, from a patient treated with antithyroid drugs. The TCR was taken from a female donor with Graves disease. CDR3 residues: CASRRGLGEAFF. As DNA, the CDR3 is TGTGCCAGCAGGCGGGGCCTAGGTGAAGCTTTCTTT.